The rows below give T cell receptor beta chains drawn from one sample of a study of cytomegalovirus exposure and HLA in healthy donors. Here immunoSEQ multiplex PCR was the method, and the copy in TCRdb shows in-frame clones only, minus some. This repertoire shows 81,000 or so clones, 70% to 85% found once; its top ten account for around 3.2%. Sequencing was carried out using PBMCs. These receptors all come from a man aged 45-65 years in good health and CMV-seropositive. Both conserved end residues are part of each CDR3. D genes are given only for firm matches. Clone sizes are given selectively: once, few, many, or a class where the clone is expanded.

>TRBV10-1|TRBJ2-5|NA|TRBD2|17
TGCGCCAGCAGTGAGTCGGGGGAGGGAAAGAACCAAGAGACCCAGTACTTC
CASSESGEGKNQETQYF
>TRBV6-1|TRBJ1-4|few|TRBD1|15
TGTGCCAGCAGTGAAGAGAACAGGGGGACTGAAAAACTGTTTTTT
CASSEENRGTEKLFF
>TRBV25-1|TRBJ2-1|NA|NA|11
TGTGCCAGCAGAGCGAGGAATGAGCAGTTCTTC
CASRARNEQFF
>TRBV5-4|TRBJ1-1|once|TRBD1|14
TGTGCCAGCAGCTACCGGGACAGGGACACTGAAGCTTTCTTT
CASSYRDRDTEAFF
>TRBV9|TRBJ2-3|NA|NA|16
TGTGCCAGCAGCCCGTCATTTTTGGCTAGCACAGATACGCAGTATTTT
CASSPSFLASTDTQYF
>TRBV5-6|TRBJ1-1|few|NA|12
TGTGCCAGCAGCTTGGGGAGGGAAAAAGCTTTCTTT
CASSLGREKAFF
>TRBV4-1|TRBJ2-7|NA|NA|17
TGCGCCAGCAGCCAATACTCTACAGGGCCGAGCTCCTACGAGCAGTACTTC
CASSQYSTGPSSYEQYF
>TRBV6-5|TRBJ2-4|NA|NA|12
TGTGCCAGCAGTTACCGCGGGGACATTCAGTACTTC
CASSYRGDIQYF
>TRBV9|TRBJ2-1|few|NA|17
TGTGCCAGCAGCGTTTCCCGAGGATGGAAGTCCTACAATGAGCAGTTCTTC
CASSVSRGWKSYNEQFF
>TRBV27|TRBJ2-7|NA|NA|12
TGTGCCAGCAGTATCTTCCAGGGCGAGCAGTACTTC
CASSIFQGEQYF
>TRBV5-6|TRBJ2-7|few|NA|14
TGTGCCAGCAGCCTACGCTCGGCCCGGGGCGAGCAGTACTTC
CASSLRSARGEQYF
>TRBV10-1|TRBJ1-1|NA|TRBD1|13
TGCGCCAGCACCGGACAGGGGAACACTGAAGCTTTCTTT
CASTGQGNTEAFF
>TRBV13|TRBJ1-1|few|NA|16
TGTGCCAGCAGCTTACGTCAGACAGTCATGAACACTGAAGCTTTCTTT
CASSLRQTVMNTEAFF
>TRBV4-1|TRBJ2-5|NA|TRBD2|17
TGCGCCAGCAGCCTAGGGACTAGCGGGAGAGGTAGGGAGACCCAGTACTTC
CASSLGTSGRGRETQYF
>TRBV7-2|TRBJ2-1|NA|TRBD2|15
TGTGCCAGCACCAAGACTAGCAACTCCTACAATGAGCAGTTCTTC
CASTKTSNSYNEQFF
>TRBV7-2|TRBJ2-1|NA|TRBD2|13
TGTGCCAGCAGCCAATGGACTAGCGGGAGGGAGTTCTTC
CASSQWTSGREFF
>TRBV19|TRBJ2-7|NA|TRBD2|17
TGTGCCAGTAGTAGGTCCGCCGGGACTAGCGGGAATTACGAGCAGTACTTC
CASSRSAGTSGNYEQYF
>TRBV12-5|TRBJ1-1|NA|NA|16
TGTGCTAGTGGTTTGGGACCCCCCGAGGGGAACACTGAAGCTTTCTTT
CASGLGPPEGNTEAFF
>TRBV19|TRBJ1-5|NA|NA|15
TGTGCCAGCATGGGGCTGGACAGTACGAATCAGCCCCAGCATTTT
CASMGLDSTNQPQHF